This T cell receptor beta chain stems from a study of cytotoxic CD8 clonotypes in ibrutinib-treated CLL. Study conclusions and caveats: The study found baseline clonality above age-matched healthy donors, tracking circulating CD8+ T-cell counts.

Germline lookup yields CDR1 SQVTM and CDR2 ANQGSEA. V was clipped by 7 bases and J by 0 bases; unmatched bases: 2. There are 13 residues in the CDR3. This clone was detected a few times. The antigen remains unidentified. TCRdb's table, derived via immunoSEQ multiplex PCR, lists solely in-frame clones and lacks some. The sample yields some 9,800 clones, around 63% seen once. The receptor was derived from a human donor with chronic lymphocytic leukemia. The chain employs TRBV29-1 and TRBJ2-3; 9 nucleotides align to TRBD2. The sample consisted of PBMCs, taken before ibrutinib treatment. The CDR3 sequence: CSETSGSTDTQYF. The CDR3 nucleotides are TGCAGCGAGACTAGCGGAAGCACAGATACGCAGTATTTT.